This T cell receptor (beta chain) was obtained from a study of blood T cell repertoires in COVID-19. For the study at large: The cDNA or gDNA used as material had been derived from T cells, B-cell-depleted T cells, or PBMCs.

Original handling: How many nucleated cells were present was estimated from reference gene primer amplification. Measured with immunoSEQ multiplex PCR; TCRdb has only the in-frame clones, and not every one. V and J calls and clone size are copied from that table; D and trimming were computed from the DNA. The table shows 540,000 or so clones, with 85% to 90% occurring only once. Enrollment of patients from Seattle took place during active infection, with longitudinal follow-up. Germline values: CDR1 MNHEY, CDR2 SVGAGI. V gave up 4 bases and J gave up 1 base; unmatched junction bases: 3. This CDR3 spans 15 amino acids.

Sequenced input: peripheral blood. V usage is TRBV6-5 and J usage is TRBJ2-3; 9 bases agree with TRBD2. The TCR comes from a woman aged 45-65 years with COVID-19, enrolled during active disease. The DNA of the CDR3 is TGTGCCAGCAGTTGGTCTAGCGGGGGCACAGATACGCAGTATTTT. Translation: CASSWSSGGTDTQYF.